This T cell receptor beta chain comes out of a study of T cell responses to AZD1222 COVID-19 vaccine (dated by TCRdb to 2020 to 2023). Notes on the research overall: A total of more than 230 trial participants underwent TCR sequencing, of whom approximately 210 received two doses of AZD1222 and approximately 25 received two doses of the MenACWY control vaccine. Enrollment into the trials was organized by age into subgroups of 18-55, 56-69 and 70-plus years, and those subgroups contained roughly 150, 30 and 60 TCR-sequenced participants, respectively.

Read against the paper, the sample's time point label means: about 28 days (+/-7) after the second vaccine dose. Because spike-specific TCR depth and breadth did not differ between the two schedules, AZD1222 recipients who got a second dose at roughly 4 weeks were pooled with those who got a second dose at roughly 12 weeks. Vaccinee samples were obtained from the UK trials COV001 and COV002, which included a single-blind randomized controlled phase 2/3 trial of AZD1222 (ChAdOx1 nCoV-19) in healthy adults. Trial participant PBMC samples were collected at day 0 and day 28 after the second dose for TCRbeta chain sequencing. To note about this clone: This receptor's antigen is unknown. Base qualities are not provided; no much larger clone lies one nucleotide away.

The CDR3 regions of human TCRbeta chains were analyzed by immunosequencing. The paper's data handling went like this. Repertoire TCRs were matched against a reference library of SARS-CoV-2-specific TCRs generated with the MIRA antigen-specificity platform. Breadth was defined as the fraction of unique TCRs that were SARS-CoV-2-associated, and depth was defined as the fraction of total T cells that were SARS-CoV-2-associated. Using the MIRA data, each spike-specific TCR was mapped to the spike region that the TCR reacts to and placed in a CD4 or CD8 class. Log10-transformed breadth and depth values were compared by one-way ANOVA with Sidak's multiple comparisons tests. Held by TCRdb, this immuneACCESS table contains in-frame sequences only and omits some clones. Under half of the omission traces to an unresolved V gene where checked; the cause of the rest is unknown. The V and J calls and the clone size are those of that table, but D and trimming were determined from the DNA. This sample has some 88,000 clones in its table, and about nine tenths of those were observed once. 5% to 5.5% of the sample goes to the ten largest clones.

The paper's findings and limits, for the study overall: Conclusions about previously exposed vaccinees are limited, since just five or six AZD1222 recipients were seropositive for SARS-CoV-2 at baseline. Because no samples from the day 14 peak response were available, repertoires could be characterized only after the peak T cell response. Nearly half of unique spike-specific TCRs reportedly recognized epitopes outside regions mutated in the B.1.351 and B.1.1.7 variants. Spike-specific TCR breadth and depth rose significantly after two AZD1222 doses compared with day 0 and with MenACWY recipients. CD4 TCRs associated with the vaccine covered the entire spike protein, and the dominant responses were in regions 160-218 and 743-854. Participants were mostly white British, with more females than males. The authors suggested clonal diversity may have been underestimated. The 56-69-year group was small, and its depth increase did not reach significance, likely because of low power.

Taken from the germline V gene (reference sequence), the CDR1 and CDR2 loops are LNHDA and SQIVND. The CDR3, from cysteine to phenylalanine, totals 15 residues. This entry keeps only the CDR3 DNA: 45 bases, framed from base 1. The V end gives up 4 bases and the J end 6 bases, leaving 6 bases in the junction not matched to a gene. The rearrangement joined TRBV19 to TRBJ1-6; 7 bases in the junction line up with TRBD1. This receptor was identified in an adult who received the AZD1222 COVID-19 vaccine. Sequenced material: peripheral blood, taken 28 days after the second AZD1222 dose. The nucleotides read TGTGCCAGTAGTACCCCAGGGACAGCTAATTCACCCCTCCACTTT. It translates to CASSTPGTANSPLHF.